This is a list of T cell receptor beta chains from one sample in a study of OX40 agonist ivuxolimab in advanced cancers. TCRdb's copy holds only in-frame clones and misses some; the assay was immunoSEQ multiplex PCR. This table holds over 80,000 clones, roughly 80% found once. Specimen: CD4+ or CD8+ T cells sorted from blood, collected in a trial of the OX40 agonist ivuxolimab. Receptor source: an adult with an advanced solid tumor such as melanoma, head and neck, liver or kidney cancer. Each CDR3 is given with its conserved first and last residue. The D gene is left open where the match is weak. A clone size is listed for some rows: how often the clone was seen (once, few, many), or a class if it is expanded.

d_call	j_call	clone_size	v_call	cdr3_nt	cdr3_aa
TRBD2	TRBJ2-5	NA	TRBV5-1	TGCGCCAGCAGCCCGGGAGGGACAAACCAAGAGACCCAGTACTTC	CASSPGGTNQETQYF
TRBD1	TRBJ1-2	NA	TRBV19	TGTGCCAGTAGTATACCTCGGACAGGGACTGGCTACACCTTC	CASSIPRTGTGYTF
TRBD1	TRBJ2-7	NA	TRBV5-6	TGTGCCACCCGGGACAGACTATCCTACGAGCAGTACTTC	CATRDRLSYEQYF
TRBD1	TRBJ1-3	NA	TRBV6-5	TGTGCCAGCAGTTCGCCGACAGGGTTCTCTGGAAACACCATATATTTT	CASSSPTGFSGNTIYF
NA	TRBJ1-1	NA	TRBV7-9	TGTGCCAGCAGCCGCACGGGTGGGGAAGTCACTGAAGCTTTCTTT	CASSRTGGEVTEAFF
TRBD1	TRBJ1-1	NA	TRBV5-4	TGTGCCAGCAGCCCACGGACAGGGGGTGAAGCTTTCTTT	CASSPRTGGEAFF
NA	TRBJ2-2	NA	TRBV6-1	TGTGCCAGCAGTCCCTCCGGGATCACCGGGGAGCTGTTTTTT	CASSPSGITGELFF
NA	TRBJ2-3	NA	TRBV4-3	TGCGCCAGCAGCCAAGGCTCGACTACCTACACAGATACGCAGTATTTT	CASSQGSTTYTDTQYF
NA	TRBJ2-5	NA	TRBV5-1	TGCGCCAGCAGCCCGACGGGGGAGACCCAGTACTTC	CASSPTGETQYF
NA	TRBJ2-2	NA	TRBV2	TGTGCCAGCAGTGAGGTTCTAGGGACCACCGGGGAGCTGTTTTTT	CASSEVLGTTGELFF
TRBD1	TRBJ2-5	NA	TRBV9	TGTGCCAGCAGCCCAGGGGGCGCCTCGGTAGAGACCCAGTACTTC	CASSPGGASVETQYF
NA	TRBJ1-1	NA	TRBV5-1	TGCGCCAGCAGCGTAGAGACTGGGACTGAAGCTTTCTTT	CASSVETGTEAFF
TRBD1	TRBJ1-2	NA	TRBV18	TGTGCCAGCTCACCACGGCGTGTCTCCGGGACAGGGATCTATGGCTACACCTTC	CASSPRRVSGTGIYGYTF
NA	TRBJ2-7	NA	TRBV2	TGTGCCACCAGCCGTGGCAGCTCCTACGAGCAGTACTTC	CATSRGSSYEQYF
NA	TRBJ1-4	NA	TRBV11-2	TGTGCCAGCAGCTCCGGACAGAGGACCGCTACTAATGAAAAACTGTTTTTT	CASSSGQRTATNEKLFF
NA	TRBJ1-5	NA	TRBV5-1	TGCGCCAGCAGCTCTGATAGGGGGCAGCCCCAGCATTTT	CASSSDRGQPQHF
NA	TRBJ2-7	NA	TRBV27	TGTGCCAGCAGTTTATCGTCAGGTACTAGTTCCTACGAGCAGTACTTC	CASSLSSGTSSYEQYF
NA	TRBJ2-1	NA	TRBV10-3	TGTGCCATCAGTGGGAAAGAGGGAATGGGGACTGAGCAGTTCTTC	CAISGKEGMGTEQFF
NA	TRBJ2-1	NA	TRBV7-2	TGTGCCAGCAGCTTATCCGGCGGTTACAATGAGCAGTTCTTC	CASSLSGGYNEQFF
NA	TRBJ1-2	NA	TRBV27	TGTGCCAGCAGTTTAGGGGGCAGGAACTATGGCTACACCTTC	CASSLGGRNYGYTF
NA	TRBJ2-7	NA	TRBV5-1	TGCGCCAGCAGCTTGAGTTCTGGGCGCGAGCAGTACTTC	CASSLSSGREQYF
NA	TRBJ2-3	NA	TRBV5-6	TGTGCCAGCAGCTTGTCCGGGCAGGGGACAGATACGCAGTATTTT	CASSLSGQGTDTQYF
NA	TRBJ1-1	NA	TRBV16	TGTGCCAGCAGCCAAGGGCGTAACACTGAAGCTTTCTTT	CASSQGRNTEAFF
TRBD1	TRBJ2-2	NA	TRBV9	TGTGCCAGCAGCGACCAGGGGGCCGTCGGGGAGCTGTTTTTT	CASSDQGAVGELFF
NA	TRBJ2-5	NA	TRBV29-1	TGCAGCGTTCCGGAGACCCAGTACTTC	CSVPETQYF
TRBD2	TRBJ2-5	NA	TRBV7-6	TGTGCCAGCAGCTTAATGGCGGGAGGGCATCGTCCCCCACAAGAGACCCAGTACTTC	CASSLMAGGHRPPQETQYF
NA	TRBJ1-1	few	TRBV6-5	TGTGCCAGCAGTTCGAGAGATTACACTGAAGCTTTCTTT	CASSSRDYTEAFF
TRBD1	TRBJ1-4	NA	TRBV29-1	TGCAGCGTTGAGGACAGGCCGAATGAAAAACTGTTTTTT	CSVEDRPNEKLFF
TRBD1	TRBJ1-1	NA	TRBV11-2	TGTGCCAGCAGCCCCGGGACAGGGTGGGACACTGAAGCTTTCTTT	CASSPGTGWDTEAFF
NA	TRBJ1-2	NA	TRBV5-1	TGCGCCAGCAGCAGGGACGGTGGAAACTATGGCTACACCTTC	CASSRDGGNYGYTF
NA	TRBJ1-4	NA	TRBV9	TGTGCCAGCAGCGTAGCTGTGGGAATTAATGAAAAACTGTTTTTT	CASSVAVGINEKLFF
NA	TRBJ2-3	NA	TRBV19	TGTGCCACCAAGGAGGGGGAGGATACGCAGTATTTT	CATKEGEDTQYF
NA	TRBJ2-7	once	TRBV5-1	TGCGCCAGCAGCTTGGCCCCAGGGGGGACCTACGAGCAGTACTTC	CASSLAPGGTYEQYF
NA	TRBJ1-5	NA	TRBV19	TGTGCCAGTAGTATGGGTTGGGGGGGGGTAGTGCCCCAGCATTTT	CASSMGWGGVVPQHF
NA	TRBJ2-4	NA	TRBV7-9	TGTGCCAGCAGCTTAGGGGACACAGCCAAAAACATTCAGTACTTC	CASSLGDTAKNIQYF
TRBD2	TRBJ2-5	NA	TRBV5-1	TGCGCCAGCAGCTTGCAGGCGGGAGGGCAAGAGACCCAGTACTTC	CASSLQAGGQETQYF
NA	TRBJ2-3	NA	TRBV18	TGTGCCAGCTCACCACAGGCAGATACGCAGTATTTT	CASSPQADTQYF
NA	TRBJ1-1	NA	TRBV27	TGTGCCAGCAGTCCCTATGGGAACACTGAAGCTTTCTTT	CASSPYGNTEAFF
NA	TRBJ2-7	NA	TRBV11-2	TGTGCCAGCAGCTCCGAGTTGGGGTGGATCTACGAGCAGTACTTC	CASSSELGWIYEQYF
TRBD2	TRBJ2-1	NA	TRBV5-1	TGCGCCAGCAGCGACGGGACTAGCGCCCACAATGAGCAGTTCTTC	CASSDGTSAHNEQFF
NA	TRBJ2-3	NA	TRBV19	TGTGCCAGTAGAGGAGGGGTAGATACGCAGTATTTT	CASRGGVDTQYF
TRBD1	TRBJ1-1	NA	TRBV7-2	TGTGCCAGCAGCCGCTTGGGACGGACGACAGGGGCTTTCTTT	CASSRLGRTTGAFF